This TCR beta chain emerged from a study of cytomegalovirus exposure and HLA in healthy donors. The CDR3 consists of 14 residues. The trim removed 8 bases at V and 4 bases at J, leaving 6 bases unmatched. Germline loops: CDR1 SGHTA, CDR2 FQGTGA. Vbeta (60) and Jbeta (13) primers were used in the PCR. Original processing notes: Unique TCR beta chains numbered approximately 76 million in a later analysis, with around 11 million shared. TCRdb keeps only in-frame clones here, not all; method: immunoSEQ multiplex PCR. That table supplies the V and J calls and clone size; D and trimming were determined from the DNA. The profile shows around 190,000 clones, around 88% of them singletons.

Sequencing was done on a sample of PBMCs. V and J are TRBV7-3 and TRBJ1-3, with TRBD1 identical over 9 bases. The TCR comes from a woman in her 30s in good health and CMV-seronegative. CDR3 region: CASSRTGAGNTIYF. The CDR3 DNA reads TGTGCCAGCTCGAGGACAGGGGCAGGAAACACCATATATTTT. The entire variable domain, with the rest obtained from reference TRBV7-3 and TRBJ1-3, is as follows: GAGVSQTPSNKVTEKGKYVELRCDPISGHTALYWYRQSLGQGPEFLIYFQGTGAADDSGLPNDRFFAVRPEGSVSTLKIQRTERGDSAVYLCASSRTGAGNTIYFGEGSWLTVV.